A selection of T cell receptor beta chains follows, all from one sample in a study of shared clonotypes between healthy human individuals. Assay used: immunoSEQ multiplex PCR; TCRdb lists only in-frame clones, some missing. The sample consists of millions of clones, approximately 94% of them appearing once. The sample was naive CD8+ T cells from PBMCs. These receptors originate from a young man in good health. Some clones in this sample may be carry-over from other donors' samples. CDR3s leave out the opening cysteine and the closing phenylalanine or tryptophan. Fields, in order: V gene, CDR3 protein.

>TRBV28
ASSTGTDSYEQY
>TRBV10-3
AISTTDTEAF
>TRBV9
ASSPNAGTASGKLF
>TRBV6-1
ASSEAGQGSTDTQY
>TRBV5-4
ASSLLAGGPAGDTQY
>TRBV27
ASRRLGGQETQY
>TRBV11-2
ASRRDRPNNEQF
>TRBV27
ASSLAANTEAF
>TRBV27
ASSSTRADTQY
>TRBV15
ATTFRGLRTGELF
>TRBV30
AWSRNRGRGDTEAF
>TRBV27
ASSLRSGQNEQY
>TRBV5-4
ASSQLAASSYEQY
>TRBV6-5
ASSANDRDEQY
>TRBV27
ASSPRTSGTSTDTQY
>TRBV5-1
ASSFGLAGVYNEQF
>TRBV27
ASSLGHHSNQPQH
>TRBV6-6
ASSPLGTYEQY
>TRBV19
ASSLSYNEQF
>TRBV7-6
ASSLRKWGTDTQY
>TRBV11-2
ASIPSGRHYNEQF
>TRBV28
ASRSLNDGANVLT
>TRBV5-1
ASSPDRGTIYTEAF
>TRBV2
ASSELFGQGAEGDYGYT
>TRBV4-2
ASSHLTGENYGYT
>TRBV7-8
ASTGDEETYNEQF
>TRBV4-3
ASSQNWEGEGYSNQPQH